Listed here are 16 T cell receptor beta chains from one sample, sequenced in a study of siplizumab effects on memory and regulatory T cells. The data were produced by immunoSEQ multiplex PCR, yet TCRdb's version contains in-frame clones alone and is incomplete. The data show 90,000 to 140,000 clones, around 93% seen once. The sequenced sample was CD4+ T cells sorted from blood. These TCRs come from a human donor in good health.

This rearrangement joins TRBV14 to TRBJ1-2; D not certain. Trimming shortened V by 1 base and J by 12 bases, and 9 bases separated the two germline ends. This CDR3 comprises 11 residues. The germline V gene has CDR1 SGHDN and CDR2 FVKESK. CDR3 amino acids: CASSQGGPHTF. CDR3 nucleotides: TGTGCCAGCAGCCAAGGCGGACCCCACACCTTC.

The chain combines TRBV12-5 with TRBJ2-7, with TRBD1 as a possible D gene (6 bases). This CDR3 spans 16 amino acids. Trimming pared 4 bases from V and 2 bases from J, leaving 18 bases between. CDR1 LGHNT and CDR2 FRNRAP come from the germline V gene. The CDR3 spells CASGYRRGTRTYEQYF. The CDR3, as DNA: TGTGCTAGTGGTTACAGAAGGGGGACACGAACCTACGAGCAGTACTTC.

The CDR3 DNA sequence: TGTGCCAGCAGCGGGCGGGCATCCTACAATGAGCAGTTCTTC. Translating gives CASSGRASYNEQFF. The chain couples TRBV11-3 to TRBJ2-1; the D gene is possibly TRBD2 (5 bases). The CDR3 consists of 14 residues. Germline CDR1 SGHNT, CDR2 YENEEA. The V and J ends lost 5 bases and 1 base respectively, with 9 bases between them.

The V gene is TRBV20-1, the J gene TRBJ2-7; possibly TRBD2 for D (5 bases). Germline CDR1 reads DFQATT; CDR2 reads SNEGSKA (reference sequence). The V and J ends lost 3 bases and 4 bases respectively, with 7 bases between them. This CDR3 spans 11 amino acids. Written as DNA, the CDR3 is TGCAGTGCTAGTCGGGGATACGAGCAGTACTTC. As protein: CSASRGYEQYF.

V and J are TRBV6-1 and TRBJ1-2; D remains ambiguous. With 8 bases removed from V and 6 bases from J, the gap between germline ends came to 22 bases. The CDR3 extends over 15 amino acids. CDR1 and CDR2 (germline): MNHNS, SASEGT. CDR3 DNA: TGTGCCAGCCATTCAATGGGAGGAAGGGCAAATGGCTACACCTTC. Amino acids: CASHSMGGRANGYTF.

V gene TRBV27 combines with J gene TRBJ2-1, with 7 bases identical to TRBD2. The CDR3 covers 14 residues. V dropped 11 bases and J dropped 7; count of bases not matched to a gene: 14. Per the germline V gene, CDR1 is MNHEY and CDR2 is SMNVEV (reference sequence). The CDR3 protein is CAGFGGPGGNEQFF. The CDR3 DNA follows: TGTGCCGGATTTGGGGGTCCCGGGGGGAATGAGCAGTTCTTC.

V gene TRBV19 combines with J gene TRBJ2-5, with TRBD2 matching 9 bases. Germline V gene sequence: CDR1 LNHDA, CDR2 SQIVND (reference sequence). The CDR3 is made up of 14 amino acids. The trim removed 7 bases at V and 5 bases at J, leaving 8 bases unmatched. The CDR3, as DNA: TGTGCCAGTAACGGCGGGGGGGCGATGGAGACCCAGTACTTC. Protein: CASNGGGAMETQYF.

The chain carries TRBV9 and TRBJ2-7, with TRBD2 as a possible D gene (6 bases). Germline-derived CDR1 and CDR2 are SGDLS and YYNGEE. Trimming pared 4 bases from V and 3 bases from J, leaving 14 bases between. This CDR3 spans 14 amino acids. CDR3 region: CASSPNPGGYEQYF. CDR3 nucleotides: TGTGCCAGCAGCCCCAATCCCGGGGGCTACGAGCAGTACTTC. Full variable domain (remainder filled in from reference TRBV9 and TRBJ2-7): DSGVTQTPKHLITATGQRVTLRCSPRSGDLSVYWYQQSLDQGLQFLIQYYNGEERAKGNILERFSAQQFPDLHSELNLSSLELGDSALYFCASSPNPGGYEQYFGPGTRLTVT.

This sequence joins TRBV2 and TRBJ2-7, with D perhaps matching TRBD2 (5 bases). This CDR3 has 14 residues. Germline V gene sequence: CDR1 SNHLY, CDR2 FYNNEI. Between the trimmed V and J ends, which lost 7 bases and 7 bases, there was a span of 20 bases. The CDR3 DNA is TGTGCCAGCACTCTGGACTCTCACCGCGGGGAGCAGTACTTC. It codes for CASTLDSHRGEQYF.

This chain connects TRBV7-9 to TRBJ2-1; D tentatively fits TRBD1 or TRBD2 (5 bases each). The CDR3 runs to 15 residues. Germline CDR1 and CDR2: SEHNR and FQNEAQ (reference sequence). V lost 5 bases and J lost 8, with 19 bases in between. The DNA of the CDR3 is TGTGCCAGCAGCCGGCTAGCTCAGAGGGGCGATGAGCAGTTCTTC. It encodes CASSRLAQRGDEQFF.

The rearrangement uses TRBV10-2 and TRBJ1-4; D perhaps matches TRBD1 (6 bases). V was shortened by 2 bases and J by 8 bases, with 12 bases between the two germline ends. CDR3 length equals 14 residues. Germline V gene data show CDR1 as WSHSY and CDR2 as SAAADI. The CDR3 DNA reads as TGCGCCAGCAGTGAGACAGGGCCTTTGGAAAAACTGTTTTTT. Amino acid sequence: CASSETGPLEKLFF.

The chain combines TRBV19 with TRBJ2-5; no firm D call. The CDR3 contains 13 residues. Germline CDR1 and CDR2: LNHDA and SQIVND (reference sequence). V gave up 5 bases and J gave up 5 bases, with 12 bases separating them. The CDR3 sequence is CASSRLAQETQYF. CDR3 DNA sequence: TGTGCCAGTAGTCGATTAGCCCAGGAGACCCAGTACTTC.

The rearrangement uses TRBV15 and TRBJ2-3; no reliable D call. Per germline, CDR1 LNHNV and CDR2 YYDKDF (reference sequence). Deletions cut 1 base from V and 3 bases from J, with 14 bases between. The CDR3 runs 16 residues. The CDR3 reads CATSRGSGLGTDTQYF. DNA for the CDR3: TGTGCCACCAGCAGAGGTTCGGGCCTAGGGACAGATACGCAGTATTTT.

The chain couples TRBV5-1 to TRBJ2-7, with 8 bases aligning to TRBD1. CDR3 length: 15 residues. Trimming cost V 4 bases and J 2 bases; bases outside gene matches: 8. CDR1 and CDR2 from the germline V gene are SGHRS and YFSETQ. The CDR3 coding sequence is TGCGCCAGCAGCCCGACAGGGGTAATGGCCTACGAGCAGTACTTC. This translates into CASSPTGVMAYEQYF.

This clone has just a few counts. The genes are TRBV18 and TRBJ1-3; no clear D gene. Germline V gives CDR1 KGHSH, CDR2 LQKENI. The CDR3 is made up of 15 amino acids. V was shortened by 3 bases and J by 4 bases, with 13 bases between the two germline ends. CDR3 in DNA: TGTGCCAGCTCACCCGGGGTAGTGACGGGAAACACCATATATTTT. Its protein product is CASSPGVVTGNTIYF.

The gene calls are TRBV10-1 and TRBJ2-3, with TRBD2 matching over 14 bases. Germline V gene data show CDR1 as WNHNN and CDR2 as SYGVQD (reference sequence). V was clipped by 8 bases and J by 9 bases; unmatched bases: 4. The length of the CDR3 is 13 residues. CDR3 DNA: TGCGCCAGCGGGGGACTAGCGGGAGCCACGCAGTATTTT. It specifies CASGGLAGATQYF.